The next 17 T cell receptor beta chains were all read from a single sample in a study of OX40 agonist ivuxolimab in advanced cancers. Generated by immunoSEQ multiplex PCR, the TCRdb table keeps only in-frame clones and is missing some. The sample consists of some 68,000 clones, 85% to 90% of them appearing once. This specimen was CD4+ or CD8+ T cells sorted from blood, taken in a trial of the OX40 agonist ivuxolimab. These receptors came from an adult with an advanced solid tumor such as melanoma, head and neck, liver or kidney cancer.

The CDR3 DNA reads TGTGCCAGCAGCTCCAAAGAGACCCAGTACTTC. Encoded protein: CASSSKETQYF. The rearrangement joins TRBV11-2 to TRBJ2-5; D is unresolved. The V gene's germline CDR1 is SGHAT and CDR2 FQNNGV. This CDR3 has 11 amino acids. V was trimmed by 4 bases and J by 3 bases, leaving 3 bases between them.

This clone was found a few times. J is TRBJ1-5 and V is TRBV5-1; D may be TRBD1 (5 bases). Germline V gene data show CDR1 as SGHRS and CDR2 as YFSETQ. Trimming pared 4 bases from V and 2 bases from J, leaving 10 bases between. CDR3 length equals 14 residues. In DNA, the CDR3 is TGCGCCAGCAGCATAGGGACCGGCAATCAGCCCCAGCATTTT. This gives the protein CASSIGTGNQPQHF.

This clone was seen more than once but under ten times. V and J are TRBV7-9 and TRBJ1-2, with a possible D match to TRBD1 (5 bases). Germline assignment: CDR1 SEHNR and CDR2 FQNEAQ (reference sequence). The CDR3 runs 15 residues. V lost 5 bases, J lost 5 bases, and 18 bases lay in between. DNA of the CDR3: TGTGCCAGCAGCCTTTCCACGGGGGGGTGGTATGGCTACACCTTC. Translating gives CASSLSTGGWYGYTF. Combining the CDR3 with reference TRBV7-9 and TRBJ1-2 gives the whole variable domain DTGVSQNPRHKITKRGQNVTFRCDPISEHNRLYWYRQTLGQGPEFLTYFQNEAQLEKSRLLSDRFSAERPKGSFSTLEIQRTEQGDSAMYLCASSLSTGGWYGYTFGSGTRLTVV.

This sequence joins TRBV5-4 and TRBJ2-2; TRBD1 or TRBD2 may be the D gene (5 bases each). Germline-derived CDR1 and CDR2 are SGHNT and YYREEE (reference sequence). This CDR3 has 13 amino acids. V was pared by 4 bases and J by 6 bases, with 10 bases between. The CDR3: CASSVGGPGELFF. The CDR3 bases are TGTGCCAGCAGCGTTGGGGGACCCGGGGAGCTGTTTTTT.

The chain carries TRBV7-3 and TRBJ2-1, with 7 positions matching TRBD2. With V trimmed by 1 base and J by 7 bases, 10 bases remained unmatched. The germline V gene encodes CDR1 SGHTA and CDR2 FQGTGA. CDR3 size: 16 residues. CDR3 amino acids: CASSLRKIAGTNEQFF. The CDR3 DNA reads TGTGCCAGCAGCTTAAGGAAAATAGCGGGTACTAATGAGCAGTTCTTC.

As DNA, the CDR3 is TGTGCCAGTAGTACCGGGGGCTATGGCTACACCTTC. This encodes CASSTGGYGYTF. J is TRBJ1-2 and V is TRBV19; D might be TRBD1 (5 bases). The CDR3 loop spans 12 amino acids. In germline, CDR1 is LNHDA, CDR2 SQIVND (reference sequence). Trimming stripped 4 bases from V and 4 bases from J, with 7 bases between. Together with reference TRBV19 and TRBJ1-2, the CDR3 gives the full variable domain: DGGITQSPKYLFRKEGQNVTLSCEQNLNHDAMYWYRQDPGQGLRLIYYSQIVNDFQKGDIAEGYSVSREKKESFPLTVTSAQKNPTAFYLCASSTGGYGYTFGSGTRLTVV.

The chain carries TRBV6-7 and TRBJ2-7; 7 nucleotides match TRBD1. TRBV6-7 is an open reading frame, and its role is uncertain. V lost 1 base to trimming and J lost 2 bases; unmatched junction nucleotides: 11. The CDR3 consists of 17 residues. The CDR3 reads CASSYFLGVRGPYEQYF. The CDR3 DNA reads TGTGCCAGCAGTTACTTCCTCGGGGTGAGGGGGCCCTACGAGCAGTACTTC.

The chain is built from TRBV10-2 and TRBJ1-2, with a possible D match to TRBD1 (5 bases). The V end was cut by 5 bases, the J end by 3 bases, with 7 bases between. This CDR3 is built from 12 residues. From germline, CDR1 is WSHSY and CDR2 SAAADI. CDR3 sequence: CASSQGDYGYTF. The CDR3 nucleotides are TGCGCCAGCAGTCAGGGTGACTATGGCTACACCTTC.

The CDR3 DNA is TGTGCCAGCAGTGATTGGGGGGCAGATCAGCCCCAGCATTTT. Protein product: CASSDWGADQPQHF. The chain combines TRBV2 with TRBJ1-5; D may be TRBD1 (6 bases). The length of the CDR3 is 14 residues. The V end was cut by 3 bases, the J end by 5 bases, with 11 bases between. The germline V gene encodes CDR1 SNHLY and CDR2 FYNNEI.

This clone has a single count. The chain joins TRBV9 to TRBJ1-6; TRBD1 is a possible D gene (6 bases). V shed 0 bases and J shed 7 bases, with 11 bases lying between them. Germline CDR1 is SGDLS and CDR2 is YYNGEE. The CDR3 has 15 amino acids. CDR3 in DNA: TGTGCCAGCAGCGTAGTGGGGGGGCTGAATTCACCCCTCCACTTT. Translation gives CASSVVGGLNSPLHF. The full variable domain, completed using reference TRBV9 and TRBJ1-6, is DSGVTQTPKHLITATGQRVTLRCSPRSGDLSVYWYQQSLDQGLQFLIQYYNGEERAKGNILERFSAQQFPDLHSELNLSSLELGDSALYFCASSVVGGLNSPLHFGNGTRLTVT.

CDR3 nucleotides: TGTGCCAGCAGTCCTCTTGGGGCATGGGGAAAACTGTTTTTT. It codes for CASSPLGAWGKLFF. The V call is TRBV2, the J call TRBJ1-4; D might be TRBD1 (5 bases). In germline, CDR1 is SNHLY, CDR2 FYNNEI. The ends were cut back, 5 bases at V and 10 bases at J, with 17 bases in the middle. This CDR3 region has 14 residues. The full variable domain, in which reference TRBV2 and TRBJ1-4 provide the parts outside the CDR3, is EPEVTQTPSHQVTQMGQEVILRCVPISNHLYFYWYRQILGQKVEFLVSFYNNEISEKSEIFDDQFSVERPDGSNFTLKIRSTKLEDSAMYFCASSPLGAWGKLFFGSGTQLSVL.

The rearrangement joins TRBV5-8 to TRBJ2-7; D is perhaps TRBD1 (6 bases). CDR1 SGHTS and CDR2 YDEGEE come from the germline V gene. The CDR3 length is 16 residues. The V and J ends lost 0 bases and 1 base respectively, with 14 bases between them. The CDR3 is CASSLVVWDISYEQYF. The CDR3 DNA is TGTGCCAGCAGCTTGGTCGTTTGGGACATTTCCTACGAGCAGTACTTC.

The V call is TRBV19, the J call TRBJ2-1; weak D call: TRBD1 (5 bases). Trimming took off 10 bases at V and 0 bases at J, with 16 bases between the two ends. This CDR3 has 15 amino acids. Per germline, CDR1 LNHDA and CDR2 SQIVND (reference sequence). The CDR3 protein is CATTPGHSSYNEQFF. The CDR3 DNA follows: TGTGCCACCACCCCCGGACACAGCTCCTACAATGAGCAGTTCTTC.

The J gene is TRBJ1-2, the V gene TRBV5-4, with 9 nucleotides matching TRBD1. CDR3 size: 14 residues. Trimming removed 3 bases from V and 8 bases from J; junction bases left unmatched: 8. Germline CDR1 reads SGHNT; CDR2 reads YYREEE (reference sequence). CDR3 sequence: CASSSPGQGPGYTF. In DNA form, the CDR3 reads TGTGCCAGCAGCTCACCGGGACAGGGTCCCGGCTACACCTTC.

CDR3 protein: CASSVQGGKAEAFF. The CDR3 DNA follows: TGTGCCAGCAGCGTACAAGGAGGGAAGGCTGAAGCTTTCTTT. This chain joins TRBV9 and TRBJ1-1; D not certain. The germline V gene has CDR1 SGDLS and CDR2 YYNGEE. V was shortened by 1 base and J by 6 bases, with 13 bases between the two germline ends. The CDR3 is 14 residues long.

The gene calls are TRBV29-1 and TRBJ2-5, with 8 bases aligning to TRBD2. The CDR3 is 13 residues long. Germline lookup yields CDR1 SQVTM and CDR2 ANQGSEA. Trimming cost V 3 bases and J 5 bases; bases outside gene matches: 5. The CDR3, as DNA: TGCAGCGTTGATGGGGGACTAGGTGAGACCCAGTACTTC. Its protein is CSVDGGLGETQYF.

The chain recombines TRBV9 with TRBJ2-1, with 8 positions matching TRBD1. This CDR3 has 14 amino acids. Germline-derived CDR1 and CDR2 are SGDLS and YYNGEE. Trimming at V came to 6 bases and at J to 2 bases, leaving 4 bases not matched to a gene. CDR3 region: CASNTRGPYNEQFF. The CDR3 nucleotides are TGTGCCAGCAACACCAGGGGGCCCTACAATGAGCAGTTCTTC. Drawing the rest from reference TRBV9 and TRBJ2-1, the complete variable domain is DSGVTQTPKHLITATGQRVTLRCSPRSGDLSVYWYQQSLDQGLQFLIQYYNGEERAKGNILERFSAQQFPDLHSELNLSSLELGDSALYFCASNTRGPYNEQFFGPGTRLTVL.